This TCR beta chain was identified in a study of response to subunit inactivated influenza vaccine. Points from the study as a whole: Each seasonal influenza vaccination recruits few new T cells, the authors suggested.

CDR3 length: 16 residues. Germline V CDR1 and CDR2: MGHRA, YSYEKL. The V end was cut by 1 base, the J end by 4 bases, with 16 bases between. A remark on this clonotype: Its specificity is not known.

TCRdb independently ran MiXCR on the RT-PCR reads; one entry per CDR3 protein. The table includes 800,000 or so distinct CDR3 sequences, roughly 20% detected once. The input for sequencing was PBMCs from blood, taken 5 to 6 days after vaccination. This clonotype was obtained from a man aged 50 to 59 who received an inactivated influenza vaccine. The chain has TRBV4-1 and TRBJ1-2; D is perhaps TRBD1 (6 bases). CDR3 in DNA: TGCGCCAGCAGCCAAGTCAGCAGGACAGCCCTCTATGGCTACACCTTC. Translating gives CASSQVSRTALYGYTF.